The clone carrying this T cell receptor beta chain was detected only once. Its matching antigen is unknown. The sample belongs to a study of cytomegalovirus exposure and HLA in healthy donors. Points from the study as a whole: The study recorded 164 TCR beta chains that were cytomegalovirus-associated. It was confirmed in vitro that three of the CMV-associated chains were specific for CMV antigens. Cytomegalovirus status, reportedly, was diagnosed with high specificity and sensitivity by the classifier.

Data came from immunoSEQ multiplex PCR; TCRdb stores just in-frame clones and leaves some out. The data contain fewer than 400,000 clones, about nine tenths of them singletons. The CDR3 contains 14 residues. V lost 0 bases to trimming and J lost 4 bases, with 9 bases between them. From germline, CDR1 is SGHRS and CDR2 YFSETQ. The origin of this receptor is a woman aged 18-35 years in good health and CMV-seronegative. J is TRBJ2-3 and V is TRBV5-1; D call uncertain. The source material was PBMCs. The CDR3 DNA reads TGCGCCAGCAGCTTGGGAGGCAATCCAGATACGCAGTATTTT. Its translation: CASSLGGNPDTQYF.